One sample yielded the 26 T cell receptor beta chains listed below, sequenced in a study of beta chain features in type 1 diabetes. Their antigens are not known. Study outcomes and limitations: In every one of the four CD4+ subsets, TCRB CDR3s were moderately but significantly shorter in Type 1 diabetes patients.

Every bit of the isolated RNA underwent reverse transcription, so sequencing read expressed TCRB transcripts. Clones were sequenced by immunoSEQ multiplex PCR, and TCRdb holds only the in-frame ones, with some missing. This repertoire shows about 400,000 clones, around 12% found once; its top ten account for 0.0085% to 0.012%. The material sequenced was naive CD4+ T cells from blood. Receptors were obtained from a woman under 30 with type 1 diabetes.

The sample holds a few counts of this clone. The J gene is TRBJ1-2, the V gene TRBV10-2; no reliable D call. Germline V gene data show CDR1 as WSHSY and CDR2 as SAAADI. V lost 6 bases and J lost 2, with 13 bases in between. This CDR3 has 14 residues. Here the CDR3 reads CASSPSRANYGYTF. CDR3 DNA sequence: TGCGCCAGCAGCCCCTCGAGGGCGAACTATGGCTACACCTTC.

The chain has TRBV30 and TRBJ2-2; 10 bases line up with TRBD2. Germline CDR1 is GTSNPN and CDR2 is SVGIG (reference sequence). The CDR3 spans 17 residues. With V trimmed by 4 bases and J by 6 bases, 14 bases remained unmatched. CDR3 in amino acids: CAWTRPSGGTIAGELFF. CDR3 DNA sequence: TGTGCCTGGACAAGACCTAGCGGGGGTACAATAGCCGGGGAGCTGTTTTTT.

The chain is built from TRBV7-9 and TRBJ1-6; D is unclear. The CDR3 runs 18 residues. The V and J ends lost 1 base and 0 bases respectively, with 13 bases between them. Looked up from germline, CDR1 is SEHNR and CDR2 is FQNEAQ (reference sequence). The CDR3 loop is CASSLELHSSSYNSPLHF. The DNA of the CDR3 is TGTGCCAGCAGCTTAGAACTTCATTCGAGCTCCTATAATTCACCCCTCCACTTT.

This clone was found a few times. J is TRBJ2-5 and V is TRBV6-6, with D perhaps TRBD1 (6 bases). Trimming removed 6 bases at V and 5 bases at J, with 13 bases between. This CDR3 is 13 amino acids long. Germline lookup yields CDR1 MNHNY and CDR2 SVGAGI (reference sequence). The CDR3 DNA reads TGTGCCAGCAGAATACAGGGCTGGGAGACCCAGTACTTC. Translating it yields CASRIQGWETQYF.

This clone was recorded a few times. V and J are TRBV27 and TRBJ2-7; 9 nucleotides line up with TRBD2. The CDR3 has 13 amino acids. The germline V gene encodes CDR1 MNHEY and CDR2 SMNVEV (reference sequence). With 6 bases clipped from V and 6 bases from J, the junction kept 6 bases outside the gene matches. The DNA of the CDR3 is TGTGCCAGCAGGACTAGCGGAGTGGGCGAGCAGTACTTC. Its protein product is CASRTSGVGEQYF.

The rearrangement joins TRBV10-3 to TRBJ2-7; 11 nucleotides line up with TRBD2. The CDR3 consists of 15 residues. Trimming cost V 8 bases and J 5 bases; bases outside gene matches: 11. Germline V gives CDR1 ENHRY, CDR2 SYGVKD. This CDR3 reads CAIQALGTSGDEQYF. CDR3 DNA sequence: TGTGCCATCCAGGCTCTGGGGACTAGCGGAGACGAGCAGTACTTC.

This clone turned up a few times. This specimen includes other DNA sequences encoding the same CDR3. The J gene is TRBJ2-5, the V gene TRBV28; TRBD1 might be the D (5 bases). This CDR3 contains 14 residues. Germline lookup yields CDR1 MDHEN and CDR2 SYDVKM. V lost 1 base to trimming and J lost 2 bases, with 8 bases between them. The CDR3 region is CASSLLAGQETQYF. In DNA form, the CDR3 reads TGTGCCAGCAGTTTATTGGCAGGGCAAGAGACCCAGTACTTC.

This rearrangement joins TRBV5-1 to TRBJ2-2; no definite D call. V lost 7 bases to trimming and J lost 5 bases, with 15 bases between them. This CDR3 has 14 amino acids. CDR1 and CDR2 from the germline V gene are SGHRS and YFSETQ. CDR3 sequence reads: CASCVAPRTGELFF. CDR3 in DNA: TGCGCCAGCTGCGTGGCCCCACGGACCGGGGAGCTGTTTTTT.

The rearrangement joins TRBV23-1 to TRBJ2-7, with 9 bases identical to TRBD1. TRBV23-1 belongs to the ORF category, with a function that is uncertain. V was clipped by 0 bases and J by 4 bases; unmatched bases: 4. The CDR3 is made up of 15 amino acids. DNA of the CDR3: TGCGCCAGCAGTCAATCACTGGGACAGGGTTACGAGCAGTACTTC. Encoded protein: CASSQSLGQGYEQYF.

The rearrangement uses TRBV9 and TRBJ2-1; the D is unclear. The CDR3 has 12 amino acids. Germline CDR1 reads SGDLS; CDR2 reads YYNGEE. Trimming removed 0 bases from V and 10 bases from J, with 8 bases in between. The CDR3 DNA sequence: TGTGCCAGCAGCGTAGAGTTGGGCGAGCAGTTCTTC. It translates to CASSVELGEQFF.

This clone turned up a few times. The genes are TRBV27 and TRBJ2-1; maybe TRBD1 (6 bases). The germline V gene encodes CDR1 MNHEY and CDR2 SMNVEV (reference sequence). Trimming removed 6 bases from V and 9 bases from J, with 15 bases in between. The CDR3 loop spans 13 amino acids. CDR3 sequence reads: CASSKQGVSEQFF. For the CDR3, the DNA is TGTGCCAGCAGCAAACAGGGTGTGAGTGAGCAGTTCTTC.

This clone was observed a few times. The rearrangement links TRBV28 to TRBJ1-1; D gene ambiguous. Germline V gives CDR1 MDHEN, CDR2 SYDVKM. Trimming stripped 11 bases from V and 0 bases from J, with 13 bases between. The CDR3 consists of 13 residues. The CDR3 DNA reads TGTGCCTCCGGAGTTAGAATGAACACTGAAGCTTTCTTT. It is translated as CASGVRMNTEAFF.

The sample holds one count of this clone. V gene TRBV28 combines with J gene TRBJ2-7; perhaps TRBD2 as D (6 bases). Germline CDR1 and CDR2: MDHEN and SYDVKM. CDR3 length: 16 amino acids. V gave up 3 bases and J gave up 2 bases, with 17 bases separating them. The DNA of the CDR3 is TGTGCCAGCAGTTTTGACCGGGGGAAGCGGACCTACGAGCAGTACTTC. This translates into CASSFDRGKRTYEQYF.

The rearrangement joins TRBV19 to TRBJ2-7; possible D gene TRBD1, 7 bases. Per the germline V gene, CDR1 is LNHDA and CDR2 is SQIVND (reference sequence). This CDR3 is 16 amino acids long. Trimming took off 3 bases at V and 1 base at J, with 16 bases between the two ends. The CDR3 DNA is TGTGCCAGTAGTATCGCGGGGACAGCCAGATCCTACGAGCAGTACTTC. This sequence encodes CASSIAGTARSYEQYF.

The genes are TRBV7-2 and TRBJ2-3, with D perhaps matching TRBD1 (5 bases). Deletions cut 5 bases from V and 5 bases from J, with 14 bases between. Germline loops: CDR1 SGHTA, CDR2 FQGNSA. The CDR3 extends over 14 amino acids. CDR3 coding DNA: TGTGCCAGCAGCGCCCAGACAGTAGTAGATACGCAGTATTTT. It translates to CASSAQTVVDTQYF.

This clone has only a few counts. This sequence joins TRBV7-2 and TRBJ2-2; D not resolved. V gave up 3 bases and J gave up 9 bases, with 17 bases separating them. This CDR3 region has 15 residues. The V gene's germline CDR1 is SGHTA and CDR2 FQGNSA. CDR3 region: CASSFAPEYWWELFF. For the CDR3, the DNA is TGTGCCAGCAGCTTCGCCCCGGAGTACTGGTGGGAGCTGTTTTTT.

The chain couples TRBV2 to TRBJ1-5; D is perhaps TRBD1 (5 bases). CDR3 size: 13 residues. The ends were cut back, 7 bases at V and 3 bases at J, with 10 bases in the middle. Germline V gives CDR1 SNHLY, CDR2 FYNNEI. The CDR3: CASNQGYNQPQHF. DNA of the CDR3: TGTGCCAGCAATCAGGGTTACAATCAGCCCCAGCATTTT.

The chain recombines TRBV4-1 with TRBJ1-2; TRBD1 aligns across 7 bases. J gave up 3 bases and V 3 bases, and 7 bases lay outside the gene matches. Germline CDR1 reads MGHRA; CDR2 reads YSYEKL. The CDR3 length is 15 residues. DNA of the CDR3: TGCGCCAGCAGCCAGGGGGACAGAGAGTACTATGGCTACACCTTC. Its translation is CASSQGDREYYGYTF.

CDR3 sequence (DNA): TGTGCCAGCAGCGGCGCCGGGGGTCCGGGGGACGAGCAGTACTTC. Protein: CASSGAGGPGDEQYF. The chain couples TRBV5-4 to TRBJ2-7, with D tentatively TRBD2 (6 bases). The germline V gene has CDR1 SGHNT and CDR2 YYREEE (reference sequence). This CDR3 comprises 15 residues. V was cut by 4 bases and J by 5 bases, with 19 bases left in between.

This clone was recorded a few times. V usage is TRBV14 and J usage is TRBJ2-1; maybe TRBD1 (5 bases). Trimming took off 5 bases at V and 9 bases at J, with 20 bases between the two ends. CDR3 length: 15 amino acids. In germline, CDR1 is SGHDN, CDR2 FVKESK. CDR3 nucleotides: TGTGCCAGCAGCTTGTGGGGCCGAGCACTGGGTGAGCAGTTCTTC. Its protein is CASSLWGRALGEQFF.

The chain joins TRBV29-1 to TRBJ1-2; tentative D call: TRBD1 (6 bases). The CDR3 is 13 amino acids. V lost 2 bases and J 7 bases, leaving 14 bases between the germline ends. Looked up from germline, CDR1 is SQVTM and CDR2 is ANQGSEA. CDR3: CSVERQGRSGYTF. CDR3 nucleotides: TGCAGCGTTGAAAGGCAGGGGCGGTCTGGCTACACCTTC.

J is TRBJ2-5 and V is TRBV6-5, with TRBD2 identical over 10 bases. This CDR3 comprises 16 residues. V shed 2 bases and J 5 bases; nucleotides not matched to a gene: 8. Germline V lookup: CDR1 MNHEY, CDR2 SVGAGI. The CDR3 DNA sequence: TGTGCCAGCAGTTACGAGTCTAGCGGGAGCTGTGAGACCCAGTACTTC. Residues: CASSYESSGSCETQYF.

The chain joins TRBV27 to TRBJ2-3; 12 nucleotides match TRBD2. The CDR3 loop spans 13 amino acids. V lost 7 bases, J lost 9 bases, and 5 bases stayed unmatched. Germline CDR1 is MNHEY and CDR2 is SMNVEV (reference sequence). The CDR3 loop is CASKASGRDTQYF. In DNA form, the CDR3 reads TGTGCCAGCAAGGCTAGCGGGAGGGACACGCAGTATTTT.

This rearrangement joins TRBV7-2 to TRBJ1-5, with D possibly being TRBD1 (5 bases). CDR3 length equals 14 residues. The germline V and J ends were trimmed by 1 base and 7 bases, with 11 bases remaining between them. Germline lookup yields CDR1 SGHTA and CDR2 FQGNSA. The CDR3 loop reads CASSLVGARQPQHF. The CDR3 DNA reads TGTGCCAGCAGCTTAGTAGGGGCACGGCAGCCCCAGCATTTT.

This clone turned up a few times. The V gene is TRBV29-1, the J gene TRBJ2-3; no reliable D call. V was cut by 7 bases and J by 2 bases, with 13 bases left in between. Germline CDR1 reads SQVTM; CDR2 reads ANQGSEA. The CDR3 length is 13 residues. The CDR3 nucleotides are TGCAGCGCCAAGACTCGATTCACAGATACGCAGTATTTT. This codes for CSAKTRFTDTQYF.

The rearrangement uses TRBV6-6 and TRBJ2-2, with D possibly TRBD2 on 6 matching bases. V lost 2 bases, J lost 0 bases, and 7 bases lay in between. The CDR3 has 15 amino acids. CDR1 MNHNY and CDR2 SVGAGI come from the germline V gene (reference sequence). The CDR3 sequence is CASSYLASNTGELFF. DNA of the CDR3: TGTGCCAGCAGTTACCTAGCGTCGAACACCGGGGAGCTGTTTTTT.